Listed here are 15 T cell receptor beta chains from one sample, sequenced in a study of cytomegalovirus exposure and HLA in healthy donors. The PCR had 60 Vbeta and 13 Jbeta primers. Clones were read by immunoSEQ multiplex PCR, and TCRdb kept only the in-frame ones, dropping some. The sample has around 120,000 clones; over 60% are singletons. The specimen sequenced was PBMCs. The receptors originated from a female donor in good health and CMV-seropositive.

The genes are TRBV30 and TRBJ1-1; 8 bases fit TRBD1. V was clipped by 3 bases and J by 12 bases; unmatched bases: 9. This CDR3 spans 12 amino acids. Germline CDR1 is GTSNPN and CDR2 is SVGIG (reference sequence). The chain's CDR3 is CAWSETDRVSFF. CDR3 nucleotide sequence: TGTGCCTGGAGCGAGACGGACAGGGTGTCTTTCTTT.

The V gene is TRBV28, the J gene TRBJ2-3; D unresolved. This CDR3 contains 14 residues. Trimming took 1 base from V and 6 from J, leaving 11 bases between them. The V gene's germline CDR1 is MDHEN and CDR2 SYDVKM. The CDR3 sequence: CASSLLPPMDTQYF. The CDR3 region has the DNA TGTGCCAGCAGTTTATTACCCCCTATGGATACGCAGTATTTT.

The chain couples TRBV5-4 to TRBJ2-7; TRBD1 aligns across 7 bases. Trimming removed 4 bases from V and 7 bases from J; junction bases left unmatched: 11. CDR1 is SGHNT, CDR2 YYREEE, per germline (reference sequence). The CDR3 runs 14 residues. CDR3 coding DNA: TGTGCCAGCAGCAGCCGACAGGGTCTGGGAGAGCAGTACTTC. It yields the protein CASSSRQGLGEQYF.

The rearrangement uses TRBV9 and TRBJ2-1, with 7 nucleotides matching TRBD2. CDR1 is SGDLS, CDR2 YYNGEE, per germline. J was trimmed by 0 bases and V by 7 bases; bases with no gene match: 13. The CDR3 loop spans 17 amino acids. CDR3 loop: CASAKRAGRSSYNEQFF. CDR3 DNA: TGTGCCAGCGCTAAACGGGCCGGGAGGAGCTCCTACAATGAGCAGTTCTTC.

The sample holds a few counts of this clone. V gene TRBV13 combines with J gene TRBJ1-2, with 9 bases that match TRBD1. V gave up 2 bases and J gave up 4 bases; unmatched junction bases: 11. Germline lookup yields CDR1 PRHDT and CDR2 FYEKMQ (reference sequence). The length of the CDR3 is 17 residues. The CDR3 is CASSLRRTGGFAYGYTF. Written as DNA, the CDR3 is TGTGCCAGCAGCTTACGTCGTACAGGGGGCTTTGCCTATGGCTACACCTTC. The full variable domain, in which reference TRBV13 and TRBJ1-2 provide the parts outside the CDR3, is AAGVIQSPRHLIKEKRETATLKCYPIPRHDTVYWYQQGPGQDPQFLISFYEKMQSDKGSIPDRFSAQQFSDYHSELNMSSLELGDSALYFCASSLRRTGGFAYGYTFGSGTRLTVV.

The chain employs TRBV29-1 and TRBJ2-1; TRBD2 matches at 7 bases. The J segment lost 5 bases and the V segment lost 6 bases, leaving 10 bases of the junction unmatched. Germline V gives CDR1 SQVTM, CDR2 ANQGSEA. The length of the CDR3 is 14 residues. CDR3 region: CSVPNRDYNNEQFF. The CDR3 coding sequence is TGCAGCGTACCCAACCGGGACTATAACAATGAGCAGTTCTTC.

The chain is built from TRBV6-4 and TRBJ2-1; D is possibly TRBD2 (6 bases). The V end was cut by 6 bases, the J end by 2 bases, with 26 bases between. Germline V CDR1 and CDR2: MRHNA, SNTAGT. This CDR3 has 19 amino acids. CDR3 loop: CASRETRDFFLWPYNEQFF. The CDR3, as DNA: TGTGCCAGCAGGGAGACCCGGGACTTCTTCCTGTGGCCCTACAATGAGCAGTTCTTC.

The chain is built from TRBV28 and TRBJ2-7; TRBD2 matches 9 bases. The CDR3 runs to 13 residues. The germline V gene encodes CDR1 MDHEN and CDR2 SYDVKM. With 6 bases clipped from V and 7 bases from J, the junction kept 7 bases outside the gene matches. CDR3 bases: TGTGCCAGCAGACCTGGACTAGCGAGGGAGCAGTACTTC. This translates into CASRPGLAREQYF.

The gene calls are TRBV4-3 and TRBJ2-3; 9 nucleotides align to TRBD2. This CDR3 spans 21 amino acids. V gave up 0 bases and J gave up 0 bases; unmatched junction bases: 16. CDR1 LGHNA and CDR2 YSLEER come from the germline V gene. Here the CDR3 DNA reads TGCGCCAGCAGCCAAGATAGGTGGCTAGCGGGGAACCGACCTAGCACAGATACGCAGTATTTT. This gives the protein CASSQDRWLAGNRPSTDTQYF.

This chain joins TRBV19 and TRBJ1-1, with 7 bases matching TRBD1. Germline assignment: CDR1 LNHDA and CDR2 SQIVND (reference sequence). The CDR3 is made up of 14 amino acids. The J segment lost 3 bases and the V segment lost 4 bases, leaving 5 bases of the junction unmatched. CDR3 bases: TGTGCCAGTAGTACTAGGGGGCTCGACACTGAAGCTTTCTTT. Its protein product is CASSTRGLDTEAFF.

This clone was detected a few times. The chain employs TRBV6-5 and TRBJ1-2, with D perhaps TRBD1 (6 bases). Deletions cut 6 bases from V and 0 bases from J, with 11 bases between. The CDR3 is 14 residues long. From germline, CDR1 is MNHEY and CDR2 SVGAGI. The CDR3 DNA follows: TGTGCCAGCAGCCACGACAGGCCTAACTATGGCTACACCTTC. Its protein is CASSHDRPNYGYTF.

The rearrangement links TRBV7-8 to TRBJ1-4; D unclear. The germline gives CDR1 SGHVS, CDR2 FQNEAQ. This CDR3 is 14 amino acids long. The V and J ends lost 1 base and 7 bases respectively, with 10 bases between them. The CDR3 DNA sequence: TGTGCCAGCAGCTTAGGAGTGGCGGGTGAAAAACTGTTTTTT. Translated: CASSLGVAGEKLFF.

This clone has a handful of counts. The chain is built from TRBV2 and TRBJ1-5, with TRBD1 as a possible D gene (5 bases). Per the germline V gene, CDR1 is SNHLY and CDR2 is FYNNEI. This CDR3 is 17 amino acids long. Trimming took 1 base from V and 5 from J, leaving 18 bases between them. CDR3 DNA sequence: TGTGCCAGCAGTGAAGGGCGTAGGGTAAGGGGCGATCAGCCCCAGCATTTT. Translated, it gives CASSEGRRVRGDQPQHF.

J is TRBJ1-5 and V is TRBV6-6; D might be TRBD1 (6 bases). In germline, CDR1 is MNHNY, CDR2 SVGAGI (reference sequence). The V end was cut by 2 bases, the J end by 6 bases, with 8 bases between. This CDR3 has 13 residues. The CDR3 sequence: CASSYRGTQPQHF. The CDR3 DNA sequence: TGTGCCAGCAGTTACAGGGGGACTCAGCCCCAGCATTTT.

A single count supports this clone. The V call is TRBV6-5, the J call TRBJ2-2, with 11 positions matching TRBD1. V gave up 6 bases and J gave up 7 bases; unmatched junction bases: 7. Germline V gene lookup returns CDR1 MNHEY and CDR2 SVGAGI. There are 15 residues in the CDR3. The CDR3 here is CASSRGQGAGGELFF. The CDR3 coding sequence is TGTGCCAGCAGCCGAGGACAGGGGGCCGGCGGGGAGCTGTTTTTT.